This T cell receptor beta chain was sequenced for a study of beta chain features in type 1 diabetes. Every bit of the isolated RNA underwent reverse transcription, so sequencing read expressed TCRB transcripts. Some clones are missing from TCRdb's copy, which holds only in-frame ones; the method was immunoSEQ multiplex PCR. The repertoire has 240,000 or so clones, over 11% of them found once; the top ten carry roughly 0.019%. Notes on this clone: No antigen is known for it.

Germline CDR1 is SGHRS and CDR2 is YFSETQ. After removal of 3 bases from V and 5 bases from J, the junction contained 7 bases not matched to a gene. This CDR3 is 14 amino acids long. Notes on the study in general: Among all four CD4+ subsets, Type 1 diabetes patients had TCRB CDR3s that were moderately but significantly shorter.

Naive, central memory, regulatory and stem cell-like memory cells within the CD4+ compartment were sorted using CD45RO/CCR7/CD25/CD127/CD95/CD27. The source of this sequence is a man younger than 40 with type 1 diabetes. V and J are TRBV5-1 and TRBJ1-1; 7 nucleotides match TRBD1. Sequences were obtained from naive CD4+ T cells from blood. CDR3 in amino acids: CASSSETGWTEAFF. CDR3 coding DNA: TGCGCCAGCAGCTCGGAGACAGGGTGGACTGAAGCTTTCTTT.